The next 3 T cell receptor beta chains were all read from a single sample in a study of cytomegalovirus exposure and HLA in healthy donors. Libraries were prepared by immunoSEQ multiplex PCR; TCRdb keeps only in-frame clonotypes and omits some of them. The profile shows 120,000 to 150,000 clones, roughly 89% of them singletons. The specimen was PBMCs. The origin of the receptors is a man aged 18 to 30 in good health and CMV-seropositive.

The chain combines TRBV2 with TRBJ1-2, with D unresolved. The CDR3 spans 12 residues. Trimming cost V 1 base and J 4 bases, with 4 bases left between them. CDR1 SNHLY and CDR2 FYNNEI come from the germline V gene. The CDR3 bases are TGTGCCAGCAGTGAAGTCAGCTATGGCTACACCTTC. Translated: CASSEVSYGYTF. Together with reference TRBV2 and TRBJ1-2, the CDR3 gives the full variable domain: EPEVTQTPSHQVTQMGQEVILRCVPISNHLYFYWYRQILGQKVEFLVSFYNNEISEKSEIFDDQFSVERPDGSNFTLKIRSTKLEDSAMYFCASSEVSYGYTFGSGTRLTVV.

The chain uses TRBV29-1 and TRBJ1-4; a possible D gene is TRBD1 (5 bases). V lost 5 bases and J lost 0, with 13 bases in between. This CDR3 spans 15 amino acids. Germline V gives CDR1 SQVTM, CDR2 ANQGSEA. The CDR3 DNA follows: TGCAGCGTTCTGGGGGGATTTGCAACTAATGAAAAACTGTTTTTT. This codes for CSVLGGFATNEKLFF.

This clone was observed a handful of times. V gene TRBV7-2 combines with J gene TRBJ2-3, with D perhaps TRBD2 (6 bases). Trimming removed 4 bases at V and 3 bases at J, with 17 bases between. The CDR3 runs to 16 residues. CDR1 SGHTA and CDR2 FQGNSA come from the germline V gene. CDR3 sequence: CASSSEWLAKTDTQYF. CDR3 bases: TGTGCCAGCAGCTCCGAGTGGCTAGCGAAGACAGATACGCAGTATTTT.